This is a list of T cell receptor beta chains from one sample in a study of OX40 agonist ivuxolimab in advanced cancers. Some clones are missing from TCRdb's copy, which holds only in-frame ones; the method was immunoSEQ multiplex PCR. The repertoire has approximately 97,000 clones, about 86% of them found once; the top ten carry more than 5.5%. This material consisted of CD4+ or CD8+ T cells sorted from blood, taken in a trial of the OX40 agonist ivuxolimab. The origin of the receptors is an adult with an advanced solid tumor such as melanoma, head and neck, liver or kidney cancer. CDR3s include the opening cysteine and the closing phenylalanine or tryptophan. The D gene is left open where the match is weak. Clone size is stated in some rows and not others, as once, few, many or a class when expanded.

TRBV27	TRBJ1-1	-	once	CASSLLGDTEAFF	TGTGCCAGCAGTTTATTGGGAGATACTGAAGCTTTCTTT
TRBV19	TRBJ1-6	-	-	CASPPQPNSPLHF	TGTGCCAGCCCCCCTCAACCCAATTCACCCCTCCACTTT
TRBV6-1	TRBJ1-1	TRBD1	-	CASSEGRTGALNTEAFF	TGTGCCAGCAGTGAAGGCAGGACAGGGGCTCTGAACACTGAAGCTTTCTTT
TRBV6-1	TRBJ1-5	-	-	CASSEVGSWGNQPQHF	TGTGCCAGCAGTGAGGTAGGGAGTTGGGGCAATCAGCCCCAGCATTTT
TRBV5-1	TRBJ1-4	-	once	CASSPGDREKLFF	TGCGCCAGCAGCCCCGGGGACCGGGAAAAACTGTTTTTT
TRBV6-1	TRBJ1-1	-	-	CASGENTEAFF	TGTGCCAGCGGTGAGAACACTGAAGCTTTCTTT
TRBV15	TRBJ1-4	TRBD1	once	CATSRAGTANEKLFF	TGTGCCACCAGCAGAGCCGGGACAGCTAATGAAAAACTGTTTTTT
TRBV2	TRBJ1-2	-	-	CASSATGTRYTF	TGTGCCAGCAGTGCTACAGGGACACGCTACACCTTC
TRBV11-2	TRBJ1-2	TRBD1	-	CASSLEAGGTYGYTF	TGTGCCAGCAGCTTAGAGGCAGGGGGGACCTATGGCTACACCTTC
TRBV18	TRBJ2-1	-	-	CASSLQGRNNEQFF	TGTGCCAGCTCCCTGCAGGGGCGGAACAATGAGCAGTTCTTC
TRBV10-1	TRBJ2-5	-	-	CASSESGEETQYF	TGCGCCAGCAGTGAGTCCGGGGAAGAGACCCAGTACTTC
TRBV19	TRBJ2-7	TRBD1	-	CASSIDRGYEQYF	TGTGCCAGTAGTATCGACAGGGGCTACGAGCAGTACTTC
TRBV7-8	TRBJ1-1	-	once	CASSLVRTNTEAFF	TGTGCCAGCAGCTTAGTTCGGACGAACACTGAAGCTTTCTTT
TRBV9	TRBJ1-1	-	-	CASSTQGSTEAFF	TGTGCCAGCAGTACTCAGGGGTCCACTGAAGCTTTCTTT
TRBV29-1	TRBJ1-3	-	-	CSGRAGSGNTIYF	TGCAGCGGGCGGGCGGGATCTGGAAACACCATATATTTT
TRBV6-5	TRBJ1-3	-	many	CASSPFQTGNTIYF	TGTGCCAGCAGCCCTTTCCAGACTGGAAACACCATATATTTT
TRBV30	TRBJ1-5	-	-	CAWSRGDNQPQHF	TGTGCCTGGAGTAGGGGGGACAATCAGCCCCAGCATTTT
TRBV6-1	TRBJ1-2	-	once	CASRTTLLDYGYTF	TGTGCCAGCAGGACGACATTACTTGACTATGGCTACACCTTC
TRBV5-8	TRBJ1-2	-	-	CASSFPTGWNGYTF	TGTGCCAGCAGCTTCCCCACAGGGTGGAATGGCTACACCTTC
TRBV25-1	TRBJ1-2	-	once	CASSEGTGRYYGYTF	TGTGCCAGCAGTGAAGGAACAGGTCGGTACTACGGCTACACCTTC
TRBV4-1	TRBJ2-1	-	-	CASSQDPPGEYNEQFF	TGCGCCAGCAGCCAAGATCCCCCGGGGGAGTACAATGAGCAGTTCTTC
TRBV11-1	TRBJ1-6	-	-	CASSLEENSPLHF	TGTGCCAGCAGCTTAGAGGAAAATTCACCCCTCCACTTT
TRBV6-1	TRBJ1-1	-	-	CASSEGTVGVVTEAFF	TGTGCCAGCAGTGAGGGAACGGTGGGGGTAGTCACTGAAGCTTTCTTT
TRBV9	TRBJ2-3	-	-	CASSAPGGAGVGGTDTQYF	TGTGCCAGCAGCGCCCCGGGGGGTGCGGGAGTAGGGGGAACAGATACGCAGTATTTT
TRBV9	TRBJ2-7	-	-	CASSVTPGHIYEQYF	TGTGCCAGCAGCGTCACCCCAGGGCACATCTACGAGCAGTACTTC
TRBV4-2	TRBJ2-2	-	once	CASSQEPRHGSNTGELFF	TGTGCCAGCAGCCAAGAGCCCCGCCACGGGTCGAACACCGGGGAGCTGTTTTTT
TRBV6-5	TRBJ1-2	-	-	CASSSGVNYGYTF	TGTGCCAGCAGTTCGGGAGTCAACTATGGCTACACCTTC
TRBV7-3	TRBJ2-6	-	once	CASSLSPGANVLTF	TGTGCCAGCAGCTTAAGTCCCGGGGCCAACGTCCTGACTTTC
TRBV7-8	TRBJ2-1	-	-	CASSSGVTGRGYNEQFF	TGTGCCAGCAGCTCCGGGGTGACAGGGCGGGGGTACAATGAGCAGTTCTTC
TRBV5-6	TRBJ2-7	TRBD1	-	CASRRTGAGHSYEQYF	TGTGCCAGCAGAAGGACAGGGGCCGGTCACTCCTACGAGCAGTACTTC
TRBV7-9	TRBJ2-3	-	-	CASSFAEISTDTQYF	TGTGCCAGCAGCTTTGCCGAAATTAGCACAGATACGCAGTATTTT
TRBV27	TRBJ2-2	-	-	CASRPRGTGELFF	TGTGCCAGCAGACCAAGGGGTACCGGGGAGCTGTTTTTT
TRBV6-6	TRBJ1-2	-	-	CASRYIQDGYTF	TGTGCCAGCAGATATATCCAGGATGGCTACACCTTC
TRBV10-2	TRBJ1-4	-	-	CASSDAQGRANEKLFF	TGCGCCAGCAGTGACGCGCAGGGGAGGGCTAATGAAAAACTGTTTTTT
TRBV29-1	TRBJ2-2	TRBD2	once	CSVDGRASGTGELFF	TGCAGCGTTGACGGGAGGGCCTCCGGTACCGGGGAGCTGTTTTTT
TRBV18	TRBJ2-7	-	-	CASSPLLEQYF	TGTGCCAGCTCACCACTGCTCGAGCAGTACTTC
TRBV7-9	TRBJ1-2	-	few	CASSPEDKYGYTF	TGTGCCAGCAGCCCTGAAGATAAGTATGGCTACACCTTC
TRBV25-1	TRBJ1-2	TRBD1	-	CASGDSGQLSYGYTF	TGTGCCAGCGGAGACTCGGGACAGTTATCCTATGGCTACACCTTC
TRBV6-6	TRBJ2-5	TRBD1	-	CASTLTGGPPETQYF	TGTGCCAGCACCCTGACAGGGGGCCCCCCAGAGACCCAGTACTTC
TRBV4-3	TRBJ1-1	-	-	CASSQGQGTVTEAFF	TGCGCCAGCAGCCAAGGGCAGGGAACGGTCACTGAAGCTTTCTTT
TRBV5-4	TRBJ1-1	-	-	CASSRPSSEAFF	TGTGCCAGCAGCCGACCTAGTTCTGAAGCTTTCTTT
TRBV11-3	TRBJ1-4	-	-	CASSLGGSTNEKLFF	TGTGCCAGCAGCTTAGGGGGTTCAACTAATGAAAAACTGTTTTTT
TRBV7-9	TRBJ1-6	TRBD1	-	CASSLTGGSLSPLHF	TGTGCCAGCAGCCTAACAGGGGGCTCTTTATCACCCCTCCACTTT
TRBV6-5	TRBJ2-4	-	-	CASTDRKNIQYF	TGTGCCAGTACGGACAGAAAAAACATTCAGTACTTC
TRBV7-2	TRBJ2-5	-	-	CASSLARGLGGGETQYF	TGTGCCAGCAGCTTAGCACGTGGCCTAGGAGGCGGAGAGACCCAGTACTTC
TRBV7-9	TRBJ1-5	TRBD1	-	CASSAPGTGEPQHF	TGTGCCAGCAGCGCCCCTGGGACAGGGGAGCCCCAGCATTTT
TRBV2	TRBJ2-7	TRBD1	-	CASNDLGTGSSYEQYF	TGTGCCAGTAACGATCTCGGGACAGGGAGCTCCTACGAGCAGTACTTC
TRBV9	TRBJ1-3	-	-	CASSAPTPGNTIYF	TGTGCCAGCAGCGCACCGACGCCTGGAAACACCATATATTTT
TRBV6-4	TRBJ2-1	-	-	CASSGDGGTEQFF	TGTGCCAGCAGTGGGGACGGGGGAACTGAGCAGTTCTTC
TRBV7-8	TRBJ1-5	-	-	CASSLRGYEAQPQHF	TGTGCCAGCAGCTTAAGAGGGTATGAAGCTCAGCCCCAGCATTTT
TRBV30	TRBJ2-1	-	-	CAWSRDSVYNEQFF	TGTGCCTGGAGCCGGGACTCGGTGTACAATGAGCAGTTCTTC